This T cell receptor beta chain was obtained from a study of blood T cell repertoires in COVID-19. The CDR3 consists of 15 residues. Trimming stripped 1 base from V and 2 bases from J, with 12 bases between. Germline V gene sequence: CDR1 LNHDA, CDR2 SQIVND (reference sequence). Clones were sequenced by immunoSEQ multiplex PCR, and TCRdb holds only the in-frame ones, with some missing. The table records hundreds of thousands of clones, around 88% of them present only once. The V call is TRBV19, the J call TRBJ2-7; a possible D gene is TRBD2 (6 bases). The receptor's source is a woman aged 45 to 65 with acute or convalescent COVID-19. Source material: peripheral blood. The DNA for the CDR3 is TGTGCCAGTAGTATAGCGGGGGACGATACCTACGAGCAGTACTTC. The encoded protein is CASSIAGDDTYEQYF. The variable domain in full, completed from reference TRBV19 and TRBJ2-7, reads DGGITQSPKYLFRKEGQNVTLSCEQNLNHDAMYWYRQDPGQGLRLIYYSQIVNDFQKGDIAEGYSVSREKKESFPLTVTSAQKNPTAFYLCASSIAGDDTYEQYFGPGTRLTVT.